This TCR beta chain was observed in a study of blood T cell repertoires in COVID-19. This clone came up once. The protocol was immunoSEQ multiplex PCR, while the TCRdb copy is restricted to in-frame clones and leaves out a portion. The sample consists of 200,000 to 250,000 clones, over 70% of them appearing once. The CDR3 has 16 residues. V shed 0 bases, J shed 0 bases, and the junction held 3 bases outside the gene matches. CDR1 is SGDLS, CDR2 YYNGEE, per germline. The chain couples TRBV9 to TRBJ2-7; 10 nucleotides match TRBD2. This receptor was identified in a woman in her sixties or seventies with acute or convalescent COVID-19. What was sequenced was peripheral blood. The CDR3 sequence: CASSVGGTSDSYEQYF. Written as DNA, the CDR3 is TGTGCCAGCAGCGTAGGCGGGACTAGCGACTCCTACGAGCAGTACTTC.